This entry concerns a single T cell receptor beta chain. Its antigen is still unknown. This specimen belongs to a study of cytomegalovirus exposure and HLA in healthy donors. The study, taken as a whole, reports: Reported results showed that the classifier diagnosed cytomegalovirus status with high specificity and sensitivity.

Measured with immunoSEQ multiplex PCR; TCRdb has only the in-frame clones, and not every one. The sample has more than 110,000 clones; about 90% are singletons. With 2 bases clipped from V and 0 bases from J, the junction kept 3 bases outside the gene matches. CDR1 and CDR2 (germline): LNHDA, SQIVND (reference sequence). This CDR3 is 16 amino acids long. The sequence was collected from a woman younger than 35 in good health and CMV-seropositive. The specimen sequenced was PBMCs. This chain joins TRBV19 and TRBJ2-3; TRBD2 agrees at 9 bases. CDR3 protein: CASSIKTSGSTDTQYF. In nucleotides, the CDR3 is TGTGCCAGTAGTATAAAAACTAGCGGGAGCACAGATACGCAGTATTTT.